The sequence of this TCR beta chain was determined in a study of CD8 T cells in Susac syndrome. V gave up 6 bases and J gave up 0 bases; unmatched junction bases: 8. The CDR3 contains 16 residues. The RNA input was roughly 0.45 to 1 ug, and it was reverse transcribed with random hexamers. Each CDR3 protein is one row after TCRdb ran MiXCR on the immunoSEQ multiplex PCR reads. The sample has fewer than 200,000 distinct CDR3 sequences, approximately 95% seen once. This receptor was obtained from a human donor with multiple sclerosis. The chain employs TRBV12-3 or TRBV12-4 and TRBJ2-4, with 7 bases that match TRBD1. The specimen sequenced was CD8+ T cells from PBMCs. The CDR3 DNA follows: TGTGCCAGCAGCAGACAGGGACAGCCAGCCAAAAACATTCAGTACTTC. This encodes CASSRQGQPAKNIQYF.